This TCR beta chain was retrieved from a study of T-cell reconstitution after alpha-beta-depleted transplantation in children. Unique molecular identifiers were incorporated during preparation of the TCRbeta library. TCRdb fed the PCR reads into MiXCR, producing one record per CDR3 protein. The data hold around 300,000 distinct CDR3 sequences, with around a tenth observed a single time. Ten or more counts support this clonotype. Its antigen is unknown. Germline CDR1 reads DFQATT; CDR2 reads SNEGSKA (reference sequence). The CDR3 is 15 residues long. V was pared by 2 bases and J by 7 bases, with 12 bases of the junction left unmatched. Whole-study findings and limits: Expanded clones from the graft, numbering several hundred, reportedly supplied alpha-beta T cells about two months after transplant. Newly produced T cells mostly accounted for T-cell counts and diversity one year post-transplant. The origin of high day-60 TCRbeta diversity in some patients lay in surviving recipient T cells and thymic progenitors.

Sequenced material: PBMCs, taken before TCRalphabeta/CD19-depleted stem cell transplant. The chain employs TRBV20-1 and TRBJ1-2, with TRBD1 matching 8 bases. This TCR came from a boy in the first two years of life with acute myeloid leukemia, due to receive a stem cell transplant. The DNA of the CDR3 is TGCAGTGCTAGAAAACCAGGACAGGGAGTCGGTGGCTACACCTTC. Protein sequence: CSARKPGQGVGGYTF.